A single sample gave rise to the 3 T cell receptor beta chains below, sequenced in a study of OX40 agonist ivuxolimab in advanced cancers. Method: immunoSEQ multiplex PCR; TCRdb's copy keeps in-frame clones and lacks some. This repertoire shows tens of thousands of clones, around 77% found once; its top ten account for roughly 2%. The input for sequencing was CD4+ or CD8+ T cells sorted from blood, taken in a trial of the OX40 agonist ivuxolimab. The receptor source for this set is an adult with an advanced solid tumor such as melanoma, head and neck, liver or kidney cancer.

The chain is built from TRBV6-1 and TRBJ1-6, with 9 bases identical to TRBD1. There are 16 residues in the CDR3. Germline V gene sequence: CDR1 MNHNS, CDR2 SASEGT. The ends lost 3 bases at V and 8 bases at J; junction bases unmatched: 8. For the CDR3, the DNA is TGTGCCAGCAGTGAGGTCCCACAGGGGGCTTATTCACCCCTCCACTTT. It specifies CASSEVPQGAYSPLHF.

This sequence joins TRBV5-6 and TRBJ2-5; 10 bases map to TRBD2. From germline, CDR1 is SGHDT and CDR2 YYEEEE. This CDR3 is 16 amino acids long. Trimming removed 4 bases from V and 2 bases from J; junction bases left unmatched: 8. The CDR3 loop reads CASSPELLAGQETQYF. The CDR3 DNA sequence: TGTGCCAGCAGCCCCGAACTACTAGCGGGACAAGAGACCCAGTACTTC.

J is TRBJ2-3 and V is TRBV5-1; 7 bases match TRBD2. Germline trimming cut 2 bases from V and 3 bases from J; bases unmatched to any gene: 12. CDR1 and CDR2 from the germline V gene are SGHRS and YFSETQ. The CDR3 spans 17 residues. In DNA, the CDR3 is TGCGCCAGCAGCTTCGGGCTAGCGGCCACTGGTACAGATACGCAGTATTTT. This encodes CASSFGLAATGTDTQYF.